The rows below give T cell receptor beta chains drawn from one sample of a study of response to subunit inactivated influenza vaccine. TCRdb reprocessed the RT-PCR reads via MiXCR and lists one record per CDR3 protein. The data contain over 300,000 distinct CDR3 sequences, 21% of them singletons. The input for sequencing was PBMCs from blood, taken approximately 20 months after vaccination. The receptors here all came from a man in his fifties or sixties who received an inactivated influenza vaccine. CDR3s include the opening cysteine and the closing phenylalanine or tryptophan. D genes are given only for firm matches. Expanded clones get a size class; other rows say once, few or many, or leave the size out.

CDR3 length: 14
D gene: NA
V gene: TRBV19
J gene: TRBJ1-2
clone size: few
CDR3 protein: CASSIGGRDYGYTF
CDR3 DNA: TGTGCCAGTAGTATCGGTGGGCGCGACTATGGCTACACCTTC

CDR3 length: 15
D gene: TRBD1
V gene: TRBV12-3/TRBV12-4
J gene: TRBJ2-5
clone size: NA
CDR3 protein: CASSTRDRGQETQYF
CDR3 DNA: TGTGCCAGCAGTACACGGGACAGGGGGCAAGAGACCCAGTACTTC

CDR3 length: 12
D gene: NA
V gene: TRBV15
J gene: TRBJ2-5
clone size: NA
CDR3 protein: CATSRNGETQYF
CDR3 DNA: TGTGCCACCAGCAGGAACGGGGAGACCCAGTACTTC

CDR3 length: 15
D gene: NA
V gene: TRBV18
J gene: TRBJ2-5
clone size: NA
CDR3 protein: CASSPLPRNQETQYF
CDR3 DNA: TGTGCCAGCTCACCGCTGCCCCGGAATCAAGAGACCCAGTACTTC

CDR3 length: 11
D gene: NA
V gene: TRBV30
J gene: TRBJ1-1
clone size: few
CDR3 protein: CAWSPKDRPFF
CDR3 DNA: TGTGCCTGGAGCCCAAAGGACCGGCCCTTCTTT

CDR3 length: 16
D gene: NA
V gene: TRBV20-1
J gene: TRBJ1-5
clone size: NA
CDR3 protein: CSARDVGDLVHQPQHF
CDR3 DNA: TGCAGTGCTAGAGATGTGGGGGACTTAGTTCATCAGCCCCAGCATTTT

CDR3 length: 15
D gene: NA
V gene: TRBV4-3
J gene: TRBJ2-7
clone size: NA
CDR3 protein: CASSQDLRNSYEQYF
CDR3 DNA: TGCGCCAGCAGCCAAGATCTCAGGAACTCCTACGAGCAGTACTTC

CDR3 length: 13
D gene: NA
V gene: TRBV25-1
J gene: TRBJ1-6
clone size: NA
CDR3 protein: CASSDSANSPLHF
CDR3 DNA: TGTGCCAGCAGTGATTCGGCCAATTCACCCCTCCACTTT

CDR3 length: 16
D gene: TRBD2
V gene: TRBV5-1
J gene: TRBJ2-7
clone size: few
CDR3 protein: CASSFQLARSSYEQYF
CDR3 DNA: TGCGCCAGCAGCTTCCAACTAGCGAGGAGCTCCTACGAGCAGTACTTC

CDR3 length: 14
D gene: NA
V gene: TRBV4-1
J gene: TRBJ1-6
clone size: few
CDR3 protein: CASSPSLADGSLHF
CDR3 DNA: TGCGCCAGCAGCCCATCTTTGGCAGATGGGTCCCTCCACTTT

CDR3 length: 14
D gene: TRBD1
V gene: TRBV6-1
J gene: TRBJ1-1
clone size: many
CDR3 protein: CASTRDRLNTEAFF
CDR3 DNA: TGTGCCAGCACTAGGGACAGACTGAACACTGAAGCTTTCTTT

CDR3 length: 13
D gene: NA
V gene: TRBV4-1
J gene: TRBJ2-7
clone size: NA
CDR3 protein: CASSQEGIYEQYF
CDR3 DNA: TGCGCCAGCAGCCAAGAGGGGATTTACGAGCAGTACTTC

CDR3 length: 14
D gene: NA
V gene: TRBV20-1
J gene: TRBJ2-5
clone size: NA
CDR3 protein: CSASDELLRGAQYF
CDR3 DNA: TGCAGTGCTAGTGACGAACTGCTTCGGGGCGCCCAGTACTTC

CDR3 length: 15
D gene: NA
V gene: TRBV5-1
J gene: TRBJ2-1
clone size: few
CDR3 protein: CASSGGGDSYNEQFF
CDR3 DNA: TGCGCCAGCTCGGGGGGCGGGGATTCCTACAATGAGCAGTTCTTC

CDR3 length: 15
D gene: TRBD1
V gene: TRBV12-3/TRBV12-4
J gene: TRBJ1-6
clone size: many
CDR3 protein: CASSRQQGAGSPLHF
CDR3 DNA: TGTGCCAGCAGCCGTCAACAGGGGGCCGGGTCACCCCTCCACTTT

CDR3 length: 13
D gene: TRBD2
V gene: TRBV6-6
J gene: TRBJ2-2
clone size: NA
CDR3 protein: CASTRLATGELFF
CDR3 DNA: TGTGCCAGCACCAGACTAGCGACCGGGGAGCTGTTTTTT

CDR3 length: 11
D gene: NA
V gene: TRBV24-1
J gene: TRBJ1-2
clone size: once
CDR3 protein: CATSAGGGYTF
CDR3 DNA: TGTGCCACCAGTGCCGGCGGAGGCTACACCTTC

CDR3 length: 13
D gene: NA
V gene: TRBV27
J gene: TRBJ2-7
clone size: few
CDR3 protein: CASSFEEGYEQYF
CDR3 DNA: TGTGCCAGCAGTTTTGAGGAAGGCTACGAGCAGTACTTC

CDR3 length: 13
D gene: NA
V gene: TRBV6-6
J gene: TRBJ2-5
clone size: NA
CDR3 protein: CASSPISGETQYF
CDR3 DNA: TGTGCCAGCAGTCCAATATCAGGGGAGACCCAGTACTTC

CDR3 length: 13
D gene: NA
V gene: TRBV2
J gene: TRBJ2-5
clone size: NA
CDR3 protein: CASSQGGRETQYF
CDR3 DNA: TGTGCCAGCAGCCAAGGGGGGAGAGAGACCCAGTACTTC

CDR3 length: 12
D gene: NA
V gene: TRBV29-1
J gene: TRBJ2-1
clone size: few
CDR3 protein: CSVGGLLNEQFF
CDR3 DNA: TGCAGCGTTGGTGGACTGCTTAATGAGCAGTTCTTC

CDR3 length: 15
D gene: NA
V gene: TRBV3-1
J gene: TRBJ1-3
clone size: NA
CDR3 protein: CASSPMDRSGNTIYF
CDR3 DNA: TGTGCCAGCAGCCCCATGGACCGCTCTGGAAACACCATATATTTT

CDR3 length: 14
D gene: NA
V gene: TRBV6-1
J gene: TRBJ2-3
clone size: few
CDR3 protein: CASSTGSVPDTQYF
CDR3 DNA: TGTGCCAGCAGTACAGGGTCAGTCCCAGATACGCAGTATTTT

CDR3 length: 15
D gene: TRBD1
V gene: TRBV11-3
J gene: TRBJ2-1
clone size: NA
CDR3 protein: CASSYQGVSGNEQFF
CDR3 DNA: TGTGCCAGCAGCTACCAGGGGGTATCCGGCAATGAGCAGTTCTTC

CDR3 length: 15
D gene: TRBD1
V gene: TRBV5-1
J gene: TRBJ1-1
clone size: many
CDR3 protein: CASSLRDSMNTEAFF
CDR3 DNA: TGCGCCAGCAGCCTAAGGGACAGCATGAACACTGAAGCTTTCTTT

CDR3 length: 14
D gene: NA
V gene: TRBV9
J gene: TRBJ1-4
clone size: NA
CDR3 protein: CASSVRQTNEKLFF
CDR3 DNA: TGTGCCAGCAGCGTACGACAGACAAATGAAAAACTGTTTTTT

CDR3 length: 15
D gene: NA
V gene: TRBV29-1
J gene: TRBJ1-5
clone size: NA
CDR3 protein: CSVAEGQGLNQPQHF
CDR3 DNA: TGCAGCGTCGCGGAGGGTCAGGGGCTAAATCAGCCCCAGCATTTT

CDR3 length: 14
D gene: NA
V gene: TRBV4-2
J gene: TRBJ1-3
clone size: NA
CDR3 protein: CASSQASTGNTIYF
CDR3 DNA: TGTGCCAGCAGCCAAGCCTCCACTGGAAACACCATATATTTT

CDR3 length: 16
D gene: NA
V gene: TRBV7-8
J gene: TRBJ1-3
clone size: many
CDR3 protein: CASSLASGVSGNTIYF
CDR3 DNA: TGTGCCAGCAGCTTAGCGTCGGGGGTCTCTGGAAACACCATATATTTT

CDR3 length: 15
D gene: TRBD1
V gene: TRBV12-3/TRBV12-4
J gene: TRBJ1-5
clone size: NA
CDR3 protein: CASRTGGVSNQPQHF
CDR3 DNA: TGTGCCAGCAGGACAGGGGGGGTTAGCAATCAGCCCCAGCATTTT

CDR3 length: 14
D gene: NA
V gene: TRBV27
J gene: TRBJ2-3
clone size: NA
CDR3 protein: CASSSPTRKDTQYF
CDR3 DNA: TGTGCCAGCAGTTCCCCGACAAGGAAAGATACGCAGTATTTT

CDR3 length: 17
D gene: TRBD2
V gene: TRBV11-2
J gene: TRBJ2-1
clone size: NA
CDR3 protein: CASSSWTSGVPRNEQFF
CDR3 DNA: TGTGCCAGCAGCTCGTGGACTAGCGGGGTTCCTCGGAATGAGCAGTTCTTC